This T cell receptor beta chain emerged from a study of blood T cell repertoires in COVID-19. Study information: The samples span acute and convalescent COVID-19 from the United States, Italy and Spain.

Study processing details: Amplification with reference gene primers provided the estimates of nucleated cell counts. The assay was immunoSEQ multiplex PCR, and TCRdb's table has in-frame clones only and misses some. The D gene and trimming were derived from the DNA, and the V and J assignments and clone size from that table. The repertoire holds some 160,000 clones, with more than 70% as singletons. The CDR3 loop spans 18 amino acids. Trimming at V came to 6 bases and at J to 3 bases, leaving 13 bases not matched to a gene. Germline V gene data show CDR1 as MNHEY and CDR2 as SMNVEV (reference sequence).

Source material: peripheral blood. V usage is TRBV27 and J usage is TRBJ1-5, with 11 bases lining up with TRBD1. This receptor was taken from a woman in her fifties or sixties with acute or convalescent COVID-19. The CDR3 spells CASSPRIGTGGANQPQHF. CDR3 bases: TGTGCCAGCAGCCCGAGAATAGGGACAGGGGGAGCCAATCAGCCCCAGCATTTT.